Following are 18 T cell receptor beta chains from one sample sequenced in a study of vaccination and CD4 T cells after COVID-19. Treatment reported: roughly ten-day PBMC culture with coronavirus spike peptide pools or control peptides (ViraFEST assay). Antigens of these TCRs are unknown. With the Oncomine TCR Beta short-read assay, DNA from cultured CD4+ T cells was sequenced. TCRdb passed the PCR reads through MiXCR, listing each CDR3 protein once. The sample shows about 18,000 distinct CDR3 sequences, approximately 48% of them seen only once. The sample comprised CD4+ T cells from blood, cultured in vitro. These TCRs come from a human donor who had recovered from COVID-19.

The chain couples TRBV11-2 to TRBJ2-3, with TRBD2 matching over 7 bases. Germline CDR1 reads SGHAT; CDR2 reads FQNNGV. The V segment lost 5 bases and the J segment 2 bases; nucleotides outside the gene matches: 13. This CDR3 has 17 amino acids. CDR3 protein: CASSPWGASGDTDTQYF. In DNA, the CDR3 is TGTGCCAGCAGCCCTTGGGGTGCTAGCGGTGACACAGATACGCAGTATTTT.

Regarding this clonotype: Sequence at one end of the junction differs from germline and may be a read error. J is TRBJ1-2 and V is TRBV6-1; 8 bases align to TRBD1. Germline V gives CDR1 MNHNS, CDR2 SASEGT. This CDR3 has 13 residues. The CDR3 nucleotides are TGTGTCAGCAGTAACACAGGGGGAAATGGCTACACCTTC. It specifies CVSSNTGGNGYTF.

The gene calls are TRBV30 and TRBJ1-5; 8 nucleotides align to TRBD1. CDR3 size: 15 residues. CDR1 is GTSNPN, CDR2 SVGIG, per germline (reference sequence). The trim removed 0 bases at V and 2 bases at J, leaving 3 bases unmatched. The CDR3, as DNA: TGTGCCTGGAGTGTTGGACAGGGAGGCAATCAGCCCCAGCATTTT. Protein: CAWSVGQGGNQPQHF.

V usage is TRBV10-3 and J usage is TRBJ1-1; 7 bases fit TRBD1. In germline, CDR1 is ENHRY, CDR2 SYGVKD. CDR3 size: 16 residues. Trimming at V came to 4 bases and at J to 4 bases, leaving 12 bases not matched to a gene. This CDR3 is CAISVPYRGRGTEAFF. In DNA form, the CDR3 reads TGTGCCATCAGTGTGCCCTACAGGGGCAGAGGCACTGAAGCTTTCTTT.

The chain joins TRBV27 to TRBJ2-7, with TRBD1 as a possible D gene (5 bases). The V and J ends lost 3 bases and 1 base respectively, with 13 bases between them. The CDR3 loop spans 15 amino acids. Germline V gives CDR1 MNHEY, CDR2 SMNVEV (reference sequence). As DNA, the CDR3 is TGTGCCAGCAGTTTTGGGGCAGCGTCGTCCTACGAGCAGTACTTC. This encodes CASSFGAASSYEQYF.

In nucleotides, the CDR3 is TGTGCCAGCAGCTTAGAACGGAGCAATCAGCCCCAGCATTTT. Residues: CASSLERSNQPQHF. V and J are TRBV7-9 and TRBJ1-5; D ambiguous. Trimming took 1 base from V and 1 from J, leaving 5 bases between them. The CDR3 is 14 residues long. Germline CDR1 is SEHNR and CDR2 is FQNEAQ (reference sequence).

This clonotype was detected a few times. The CDR3 DNA sequence: TGCAGTGCTGATACCGGGACAGGGAATACTGAAGCTTTCTTT. It codes for CSADTGTGNTEAFF. The chain employs TRBV20-1 and TRBJ1-1; 9 bases map to TRBD1. Germline-derived CDR1 and CDR2 are DFQATT and SNEGSKA (reference sequence). This CDR3 comprises 14 residues. With V trimmed by 5 bases and J by 5 bases, 9 bases remained unmatched.

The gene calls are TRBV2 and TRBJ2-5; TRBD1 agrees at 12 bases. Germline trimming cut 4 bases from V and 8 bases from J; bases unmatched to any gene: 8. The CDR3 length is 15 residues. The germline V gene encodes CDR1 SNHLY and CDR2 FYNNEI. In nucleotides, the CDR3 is TGTGCCAGCAGTGGGGGGACAGGGGGCAAGAGAACCCAGTACTTC. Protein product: CASSGGTGGKRTQYF.

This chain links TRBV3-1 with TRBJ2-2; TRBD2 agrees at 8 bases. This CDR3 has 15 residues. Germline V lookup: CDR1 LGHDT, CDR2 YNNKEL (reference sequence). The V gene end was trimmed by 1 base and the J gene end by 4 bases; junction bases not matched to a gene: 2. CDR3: CASSQGLAITGELFF. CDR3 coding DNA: TGTGCCAGCAGCCAAGGACTAGCGATCACCGGGGAGCTGTTTTTT.

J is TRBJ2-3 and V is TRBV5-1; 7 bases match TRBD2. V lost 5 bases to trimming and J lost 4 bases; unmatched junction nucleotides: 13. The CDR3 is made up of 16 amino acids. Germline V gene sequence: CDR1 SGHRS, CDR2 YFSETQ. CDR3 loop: CASSFGGTGIPDTQYF. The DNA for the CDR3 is TGCGCCAGCAGTTTCGGGGGGACGGGAATCCCAGATACGCAGTATTTT.

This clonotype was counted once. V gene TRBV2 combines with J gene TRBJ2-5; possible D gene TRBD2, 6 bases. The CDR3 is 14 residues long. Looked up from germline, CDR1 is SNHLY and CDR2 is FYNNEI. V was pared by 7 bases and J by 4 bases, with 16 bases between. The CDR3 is CASTPSEASETQYF. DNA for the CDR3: TGTGCCAGCACGCCTAGCGAGGCGTCAGAGACCCAGTACTTC.

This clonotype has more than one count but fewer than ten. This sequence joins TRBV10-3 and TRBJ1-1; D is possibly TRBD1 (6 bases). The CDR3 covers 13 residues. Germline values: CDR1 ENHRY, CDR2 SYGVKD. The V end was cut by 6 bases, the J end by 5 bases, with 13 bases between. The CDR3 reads CAIRDRDGTEAFF. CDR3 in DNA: TGTGCCATCAGGGACAGAGACGGGACTGAAGCTTTCTTT.

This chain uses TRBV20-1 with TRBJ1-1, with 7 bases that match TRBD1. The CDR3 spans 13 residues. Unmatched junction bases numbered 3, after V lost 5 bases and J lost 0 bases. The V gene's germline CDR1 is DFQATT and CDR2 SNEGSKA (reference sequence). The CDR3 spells CSASTGMNTEAFF. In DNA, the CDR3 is TGCAGTGCTTCGACAGGGATGAACACTGAAGCTTTCTTT.

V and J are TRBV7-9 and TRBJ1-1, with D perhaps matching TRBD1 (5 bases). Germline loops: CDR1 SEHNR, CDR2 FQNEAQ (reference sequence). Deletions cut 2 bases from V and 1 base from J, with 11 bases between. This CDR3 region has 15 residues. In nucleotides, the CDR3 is TGTGCCAGCAGCTTATACCGGGGGAGGAACACTGAAGCTTTCTTT. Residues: CASSLYRGRNTEAFF.

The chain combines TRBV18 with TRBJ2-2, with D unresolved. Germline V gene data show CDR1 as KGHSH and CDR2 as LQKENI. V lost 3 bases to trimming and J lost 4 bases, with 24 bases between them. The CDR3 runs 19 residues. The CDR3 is CASSPPLYNHRRFTGELFF. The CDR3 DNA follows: TGTGCCAGCTCACCTCCCCTTTACAACCATCGAAGATTCACCGGGGAGCTGTTTTTT. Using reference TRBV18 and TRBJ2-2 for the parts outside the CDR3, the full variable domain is NAGVMQNPRHLVRRRGQEARLRCSPMKGHSHVYWYRQLPEEGLKFMVYLQKENIIDESGMPKERFSAEFPKEGPSILRIQQVVRGDSAAYFCASSPPLYNHRRFTGELFFGEGSRLTVL.

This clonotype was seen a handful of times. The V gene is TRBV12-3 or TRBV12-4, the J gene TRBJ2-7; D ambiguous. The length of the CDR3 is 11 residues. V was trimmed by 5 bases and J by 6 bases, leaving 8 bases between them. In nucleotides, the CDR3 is TGTGCCAGCAGTCCCGAGGTCGAGCAGTACTTC. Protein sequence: CASSPEVEQYF.

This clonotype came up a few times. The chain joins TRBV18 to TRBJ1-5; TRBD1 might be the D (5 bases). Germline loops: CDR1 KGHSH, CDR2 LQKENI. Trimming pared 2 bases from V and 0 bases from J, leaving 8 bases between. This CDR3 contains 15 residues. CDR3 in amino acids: CASSPGQGSNQPQHF. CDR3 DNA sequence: TGTGCCAGCTCACCAGGGCAGGGTAGCAATCAGCCCCAGCATTTT.

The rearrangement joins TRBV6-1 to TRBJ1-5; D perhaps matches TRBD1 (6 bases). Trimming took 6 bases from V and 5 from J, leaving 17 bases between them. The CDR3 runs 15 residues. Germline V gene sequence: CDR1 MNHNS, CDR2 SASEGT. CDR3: CASSPTGSAYQPQHF. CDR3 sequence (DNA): TGTGCCAGCAGCCCTACAGGGAGCGCCTATCAGCCCCAGCATTTT.